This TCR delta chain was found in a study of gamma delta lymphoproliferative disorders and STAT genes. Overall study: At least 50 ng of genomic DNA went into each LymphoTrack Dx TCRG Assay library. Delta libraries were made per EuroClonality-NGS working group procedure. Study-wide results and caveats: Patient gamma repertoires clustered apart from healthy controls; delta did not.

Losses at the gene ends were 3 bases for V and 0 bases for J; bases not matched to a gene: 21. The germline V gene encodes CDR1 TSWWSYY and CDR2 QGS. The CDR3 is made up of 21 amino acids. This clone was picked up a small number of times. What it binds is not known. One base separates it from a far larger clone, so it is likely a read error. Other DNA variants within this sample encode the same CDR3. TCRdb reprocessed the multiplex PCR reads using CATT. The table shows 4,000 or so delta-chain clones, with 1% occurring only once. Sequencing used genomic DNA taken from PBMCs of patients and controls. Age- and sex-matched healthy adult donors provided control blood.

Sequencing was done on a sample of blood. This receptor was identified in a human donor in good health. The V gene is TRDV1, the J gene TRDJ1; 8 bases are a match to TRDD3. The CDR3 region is CALGELTPYWGLSLDTDKLIF. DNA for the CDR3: TGTGCTCTTGGGGAGCTAACCCCGTACTGGGGGTTATCTCTTGACACCGATAAACTCATCTTT.